The following is a T cell receptor beta chain sequence with its context. The V end lost 3 bases, the J end lost 3 bases, and 5 bases lay between the germline ends. Per the germline V gene, CDR1 is ENHRY and CDR2 is SYGVKD. This CDR3 region has 12 residues. Profiling relied on immunoSEQ multiplex PCR, and the TCRdb table lists in-frame clones only, not all of them. The sample has approximately 70,000 clones; around 95% are singletons. This specimen belongs to a study of technical replicates of blood from several donors. J is TRBJ2-5 and V is TRBV10-3; no clear D gene. The sample consisted of T cells isolated from PBMCs. The source is a human donor in good health. The CDR3 DNA sequence: TGTGCCATCAGTGAACGCGAAGAGACCCAGTACTTC. It translates to CAISEREETQYF.